A selection of T cell receptor beta chains follows, all from one sample in a study of blood T cell repertoires in COVID-19. Generated by immunoSEQ multiplex PCR, the TCRdb table keeps only in-frame clones and is missing some. The sample holds tens of thousands of clones, 88% seen once. The sample comprised peripheral blood. These TCRs come from a human donor in a cohort sampled during active COVID-19. The CDR3 runs from the conserved cysteine through the conserved F or W. A D gene is named only where the DNA matches it firmly. Size tells how often a clone was seen (once, few, many) or the class of an expanded clone, and some rows leave it out.

v_call	j_call	d_call	clone_size	cdr3_aa	cdr3_nt
TRBV30	TRBJ2-2	TRBD2	NA	CAWSWVLAGGSTGELFF	TGTGCCTGGAGCTGGGTACTAGCGGGAGGGAGCACCGGGGAGCTGTTTTTT
TRBV30	TRBJ1-1	NA	NA	CAWSPRDTEAFF	TGTGCCTGGAGTCCCAGGGACACTGAAGCTTTCTTT
TRBV27	TRBJ1-1	NA	NA	CASSLPGPEAFF	TGTGCCAGCAGTTTACCGGGTCCTGAAGCTTTCTTT
TRBV4-1	TRBJ2-2	TRBD1	NA	CASSQGQGAIGELFF	TGCGCCAGCAGCCAGGGACAGGGGGCGATCGGGGAGCTGTTTTTT
TRBV11-3	TRBJ2-7	TRBD2	NA	CASSPRAGRSYEQYF	TGTGCCAGCAGCCCCAGAGCGGGGCGCTCCTACGAGCAGTACTTC
TRBV11-3	TRBJ2-5	NA	NA	CASSFTRGETQYF	TGTGCCAGCAGCTTCACCCGAGGGGAGACCCAGTACTTC
TRBV3-1/TRBV3-2	TRBJ2-7	NA	once	CASSQGVRGDYEQYF	TGTGCCAGCAGCCAAGGGGTCAGGGGGGACTACGAGCAGTACTTC
TRBV6-2/TRBV6-3	TRBJ2-3	TRBD2	NA	CASSRTSSDTQYF	TGTGCCAGCAGCCGGACTAGTTCAGATACGCAGTATTTT
TRBV19	TRBJ1-4	TRBD1	NA	CASRLGGSNEKLFF	TGTGCCAGCCGTCTAGGGGGCTCTAATGAAAAACTGTTTTTT
TRBV21-1	TRBJ2-4	NA	once	CASVRLAGGKVKNIQYF	TGTGCCAGCGTAAGGCTAGCGGGGGGGAAGGTCAAAAACATTCAGTACTTC
TRBV24-1	TRBJ1-5	NA	NA	CATSDASGPANQPQHF	TGTGCCACCAGTGATGCATCAGGTCCGGCAAATCAGCCCCAGCATTTT
TRBV19	TRBJ2-7	NA	NA	CASSISAGQRDSYEQYF	TGTGCCAGTAGTATTTCGGCGGGACAGCGAGATTCCTACGAGCAGTACTTC
TRBV19	TRBJ1-6	TRBD1	NA	CATGQRNSPLHF	TGTGCCACGGGACAGAGAAATTCACCCCTCCACTTT
TRBV7-2	TRBJ2-1	NA	NA	CASSSFQANEQFF	TGTGCCAGCAGCTCTTTTCAAGCCAATGAGCAGTTCTTC
TRBV28	TRBJ2-7	NA	NA	CASSLLHRVGEQYF	TGTGCCAGCAGTTTATTGCACAGGGTGGGCGAGCAGTACTTC
TRBV7-9	TRBJ2-2	TRBD2	NA	CASSHETSLTGELFF	TGTGCCAGCAGCCATGAGACTAGCCTAACCGGGGAGCTGTTTTTT
TRBV9	TRBJ2-3	NA	few	CASSVGLELTDTQYF	TGTGCCAGCAGCGTAGGACTTGAGCTCACAGATACGCAGTATTTT
TRBV28	TRBJ1-1	TRBD1	NA	CASRGQGNTEAFF	TGTGCCAGCAGGGGACAGGGGAACACTGAAGCTTTCTTT
TRBV2	TRBJ1-2	TRBD1	few	CASSRRDRGSFHYGYTF	TGTGCCAGCAGCCGCCGGGACAGGGGGAGTTTTCACTATGGCTACACCTTC
TRBV20-1	TRBJ2-1	TRBD2	NA	CSASTSGGGGNEQFF	TGCAGTGCGAGTACCTCGGGAGGCGGTGGCAATGAGCAGTTCTTC
TRBV11-2	TRBJ2-4	TRBD2	NA	CASSFRGLAENIQYF	TGTGCCAGCAGCTTTAGGGGACTAGCGGAAAACATTCAGTACTTC
TRBV7-2	TRBJ2-1	TRBD2	NA	CASSFWTSGRKISEQFF	TGTGCCAGCAGCTTTTGGACTAGCGGGAGGAAGATCAGTGAGCAGTTCTTC
TRBV3-1/TRBV3-2	TRBJ2-2	TRBD1	NA	CASSQTDRVGELFF	TGTGCCAGCAGCCAAACTGACAGGGTCGGGGAGCTGTTTTTT
TRBV6-5	TRBJ1-1	NA	NA	CASSYEQETRAFF	TGTGCCAGCAGTTACGAACAGGAAACACGGGCTTTCTTT
TRBV5-4	TRBJ1-1	TRBD1	NA	CASSSKPGGLMNTEAFF	TGTGCCAGCAGCTCGAAACCAGGGGGTCTTATGAACACTGAAGCTTTCTTT
TRBV5-1	TRBJ1-1	NA	NA	CASSFDSNTEAFF	TGCGCCAGCAGCTTTGACAGTAACACTGAAGCTTTCTTT
TRBV4-3	TRBJ1-1	NA	once	CASSQGDGGTEAFF	TGCGCCAGCAGCCAGGGGGACGGGGGCACTGAAGCTTTCTTT
TRBV4-1	TRBJ2-1	TRBD2	NA	CASSRGGLAGTYNEQFF	TGCGCCAGCAGCCGAGGGGGACTAGCGGGAACCTACAATGAGCAGTTCTTC
TRBV10-1	TRBJ2-1	NA	NA	CASSPQIGEHNEQFF	TGCGCCAGCAGTCCCCAGATAGGGGAACACAATGAGCAGTTCTTC
TRBV10-3	TRBJ2-3	NA	NA	CAISEGRAYTDTQYF	TGTGCCATCAGTGAAGGGCGGGCCTACACAGATACGCAGTATTTT
TRBV5-8	TRBJ2-1	NA	once	CASSSRVSSYNEQFF	TGTGCCAGCAGCTCGCGGGTGAGCTCCTACAATGAGCAGTTCTTC
TRBV15	TRBJ1-1	NA	once	CATSRPARSDTEAFF	TGTGCCACCAGCAGGCCGGCAAGGAGTGACACTGAAGCTTTCTTT
TRBV13	TRBJ2-1	NA	NA	CASSAMGGAEQFF	TGTGCCAGCAGCGCCATGGGGGGGGCTGAGCAGTTCTTC
TRBV6-5	TRBJ2-1	TRBD1	NA	CASSYGTGYNEQFF	TGTGCCAGCAGTTACGGGACAGGGTACAATGAGCAGTTCTTC
TRBV7-9	TRBJ1-4	NA	NA	CASSFPRGDDEKLFF	TGTGCCAGCAGCTTCCCCAGGGGCGATGATGAAAAACTGTTTTTT
TRBV10-3	TRBJ1-6	NA	NA	CAISEFRVGRSPLHF	TGTGCCATCAGTGAGTTCAGGGTAGGGCGTTCACCCCTCCACTTT
TRBV11-3	TRBJ2-1	NA	NA	CASSPGRGSNEQFF	TGTGCCAGCAGCCCCGGGCGGGGTAGCAATGAGCAGTTCTTC
TRBV27	TRBJ1-6	NA	NA	CASRFGNSPLHF	TGTGCCAGCAGGTTCGGGAATTCACCCCTCCACTTT
TRBV7-9	TRBJ2-7	NA	few	CASSLGGGSYEQYF	TGTGCCAGCAGCTTGGGAGGTGGGTCCTACGAGCAGTACTTC
TRBV7-2	TRBJ2-3	NA	NA	CASSSQGSSDTQYF	TGTGCCAGCAGCTCCCAGGGGTCCTCAGATACGCAGTATTTT
TRBV10-1	TRBJ2-3	TRBD2	NA	CASSPGLEATQYF	TGCGCCAGCAGTCCCGGACTAGAAGCTACGCAGTATTTT